This TCR beta chain came from a study of OX40 agonist ivuxolimab in advanced cancers. Study-level background: Previous treatment with anti-PD-1, anti-PD-L1 or anti-CTLA-4 therapy was allowed; 40% had received some.

TCRdb's table, derived via immunoSEQ multiplex PCR, lists solely in-frame clones and lacks some. The sample lists some 86,000 clones, about 86% occurring once. Trimming took 2 bases from V and 3 from J; bases not matched to a gene: 4. Looked up from germline, CDR1 is MNHEY and CDR2 is SVGAGI. The CDR3 has 15 residues. Specimen: CD4+ or CD8+ T cells sorted from blood, collected in a trial of the OX40 agonist ivuxolimab. This clonotype was sampled from an adult with an advanced solid tumor such as melanoma, head and neck, liver or kidney cancer. The rearrangement joins TRBV6-5 to TRBJ1-1, with 9 nucleotides matching TRBD1. This CDR3 reads CASSYGDRGDTEAFF. The CDR3 coding sequence is TGTGCCAGCAGTTACGGAGACAGGGGGGACACTGAAGCTTTCTTT.